This T cell receptor beta chain appears in the sequencing data of a study of blood T cells in healthy people across ages. Healthy Caucasians from Russia aged about 6 to 95 served as donors. Using a J-beta primer mix together with a sample-barcoded 5' primer, a second PCR was run for roughly 6 to 11 cycles. Each cDNA was tagged by a template-switch adaptor containing 12 random nucleotides. Sequencing yielded, for each sample, at least 2.5 million paired-end reads carrying CDR3. TCRdb ran MiXCR on the 5' RACE reads and lists one entry per CDR3 protein. The repertoire has over 1,500,000 distinct CDR3 sequences, around half of them found once; the top ten carry over 2%. The sequence derives from a woman in her thirties or forties in good health. Sequencing was performed on blood.

The CDR3 region is CASSPRGVTSDEQFF. The CDR3 DNA is TGTGCCAGCAGCCCCCGAGGGGTTACATCCGATGAGCAGTTCTTC. The rearrangement joins TRBV3-1 to TRBJ2-1; the D gene could be TRBD1 or TRBD2 (5 bases each). V lost 4 bases and J lost 8, with 18 bases in between. The CDR3 sequence is 15 residues long. Germline V gene data show CDR1 as LGHDT and CDR2 as YNNKEL (reference sequence).